This T cell receptor beta chain was profiled in a study of blood T cells in healthy people across ages. Germline CDR1 is DFQATT and CDR2 is SNEGSKA (reference sequence). The V and J ends lost 0 bases and 4 bases, in that order; junction bases with no gene match: 1. The CDR3 length is 15 residues. Every donor contributed roughly 10 milliliters of peripheral blood by blood draw. Isolation of PBMCs gave at least 7 million cells per sample. It was with a sample-barcoded 5' primer and a J-beta primer mix that a second PCR of roughly 7 to 11 cycles was run. Every molecule of cDNA carried a tag from a template-switch adaptor with 12 random nucleotides. Via MiXCR, TCRdb re-called the 5' RACE reads, giving one row per CDR3 protein. The data contain about 570,000 distinct CDR3 sequences, 25% to 30% of them singletons.

This clonotype was sampled from a woman between 65 and 79 years old in good health. The V and J genes are TRBV20-1 and TRBJ2-1; 12 bases line up with TRBD2. Sequenced material: blood. The DNA for the CDR3 is TGCAGTGCTAGAGAAGGACTAGCGGGGTACAATGAGCAGTTCTTC. Its protein product is CSAREGLAGYNEQFF.